This record covers a single T cell receptor (beta chain). Generated by immunoSEQ multiplex PCR, the TCRdb table keeps only in-frame clones and is missing some. The table includes 200,000 to 300,000 clones, around nine tenths detected once. Recruits, aged roughly 18 to 95 years, lived in roughly 22 US areas. Which cohort a participant joined came from the clinical history participants gave. CDR3 length equals 15 residues. Germline CDR1 reads MGHRA; CDR2 reads YSYEKL. V trimming: 2 bases; J trimming: 6 bases; junction bases outside the gene matches: 5. The data were taken from a study of blood T cell repertoires in COVID-19. Study summary: COVID-19 samples, acute and convalescent, were from the United States, Italy and Spain. PBMCs, B-cell-depleted T cells, or T cells provided the cDNA or gDNA that made up the material.

The V and J genes are TRBV4-1 and TRBJ1-5; 9 positions match TRBD1. The receptor's source is a woman aged 18 to 35 who had recovered from COVID-19. Input material: PBMCs or T cells enriched from blood (not recorded which). The CDR3 sequence is CASSQTDRGFQPQHF. The DNA of the CDR3 is TGCGCCAGCAGCCAAACGGACAGGGGATTTCAGCCCCAGCATTTT.